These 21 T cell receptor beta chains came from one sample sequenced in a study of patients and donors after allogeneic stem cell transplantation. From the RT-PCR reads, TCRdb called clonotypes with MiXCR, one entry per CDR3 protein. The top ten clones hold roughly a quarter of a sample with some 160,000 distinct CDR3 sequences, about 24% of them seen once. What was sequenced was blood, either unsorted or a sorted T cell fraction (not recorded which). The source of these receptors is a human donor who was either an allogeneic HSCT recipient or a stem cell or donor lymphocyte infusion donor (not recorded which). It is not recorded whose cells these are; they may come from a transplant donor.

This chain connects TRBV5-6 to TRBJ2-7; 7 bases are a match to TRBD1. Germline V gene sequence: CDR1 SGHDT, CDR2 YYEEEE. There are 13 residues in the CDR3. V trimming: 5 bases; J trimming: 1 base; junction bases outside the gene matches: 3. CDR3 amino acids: CASRWGQSYEQYF. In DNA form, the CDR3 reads TGTGCCAGCAGATGGGGACAGTCCTACGAGCAGTACTTC.

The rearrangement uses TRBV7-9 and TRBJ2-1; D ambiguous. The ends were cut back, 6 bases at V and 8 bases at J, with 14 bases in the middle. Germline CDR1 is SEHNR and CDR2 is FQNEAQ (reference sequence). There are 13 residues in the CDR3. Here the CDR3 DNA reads TGTGCCAGCAGGGACCAGGATTTGGATGAGCAGTTCTTC. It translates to CASRDQDLDEQFF. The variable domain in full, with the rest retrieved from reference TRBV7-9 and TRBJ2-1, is DTGVSQNPRHKITKRGQNVTFRCDPISEHNRLYWYRQTLGQGPEFLTYFQNEAQLEKSRLLSDRFSAERPKGSFSTLEIQRTEQGDSAMYLCASRDQDLDEQFFGPGTRLTVL.

The CDR3 spells CASSPPTGYEQYF. For the CDR3, the DNA is TGTGCCAGCTCACCACCGACGGGATACGAGCAGTACTTC. This chain joins TRBV18 and TRBJ2-7; D might be TRBD2 (5 bases). This CDR3 has 13 residues. Germline-derived CDR1 and CDR2 are KGHSH and LQKENI. V was cut by 0 bases and J by 4 bases, with 7 bases left in between.

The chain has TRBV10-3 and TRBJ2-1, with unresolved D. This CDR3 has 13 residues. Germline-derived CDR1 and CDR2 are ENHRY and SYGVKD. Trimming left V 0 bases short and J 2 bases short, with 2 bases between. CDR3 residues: CAISESTYNEQFF. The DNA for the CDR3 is TGTGCCATCAGTGAGTCAACCTACAATGAGCAGTTCTTC.

The CDR3, as DNA: TGTGCCAGCAGCTCCCTTATATTATTAGCGGTGAACACTGAAGCTTTCTTT. Translating it yields CASSSLILLAVNTEAFF. This chain joins TRBV7-9 and TRBJ1-1; D gene ambiguous. V lost 4 bases to trimming and J lost 0 bases, with 18 bases between them. Per the germline V gene, CDR1 is SEHNR and CDR2 is FQNEAQ (reference sequence). CDR3 length equals 17 residues.

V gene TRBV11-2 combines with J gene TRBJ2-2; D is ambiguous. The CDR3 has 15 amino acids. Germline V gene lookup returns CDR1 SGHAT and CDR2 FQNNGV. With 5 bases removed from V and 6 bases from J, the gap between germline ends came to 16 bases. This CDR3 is CASSPRGEFAGELFF. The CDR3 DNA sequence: TGTGCCAGCAGCCCTCGTGGGGAATTTGCCGGGGAGCTGTTTTTT.

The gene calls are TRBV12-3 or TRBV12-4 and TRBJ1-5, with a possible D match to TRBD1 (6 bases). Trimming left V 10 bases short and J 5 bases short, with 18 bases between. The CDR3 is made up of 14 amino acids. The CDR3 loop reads CATTSGGPDQPQHF. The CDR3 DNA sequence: TGTGCCACCACCTCCGGGGGGCCCGATCAGCCCCAGCATTTT.

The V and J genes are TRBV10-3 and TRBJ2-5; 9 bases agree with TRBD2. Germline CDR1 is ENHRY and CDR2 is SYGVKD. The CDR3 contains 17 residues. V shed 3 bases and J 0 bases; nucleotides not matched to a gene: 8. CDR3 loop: CAISETSSGAHQETQYF. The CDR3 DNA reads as TGTGCCATCAGTGAAACCTCTAGCGGGGCTCACCAAGAGACCCAGTACTTC.

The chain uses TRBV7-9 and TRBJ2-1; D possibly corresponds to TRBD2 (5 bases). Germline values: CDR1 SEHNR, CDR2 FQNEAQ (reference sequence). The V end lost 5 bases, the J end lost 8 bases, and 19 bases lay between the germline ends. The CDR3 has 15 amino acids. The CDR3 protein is CASSPGRIPSYEQFF. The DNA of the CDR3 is TGTGCCAGCAGCCCGGGGAGAATACCTTCCTATGAGCAGTTCTTC.

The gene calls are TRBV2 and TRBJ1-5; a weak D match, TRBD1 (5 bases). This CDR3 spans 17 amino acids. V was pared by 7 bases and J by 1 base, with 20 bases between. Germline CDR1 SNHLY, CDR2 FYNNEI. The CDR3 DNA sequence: TGTGCCAGCACTACTAGCGATAGGGGTCCCAGCAATCAGCCCCAGCATTTT. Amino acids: CASTTSDRGPSNQPQHF.

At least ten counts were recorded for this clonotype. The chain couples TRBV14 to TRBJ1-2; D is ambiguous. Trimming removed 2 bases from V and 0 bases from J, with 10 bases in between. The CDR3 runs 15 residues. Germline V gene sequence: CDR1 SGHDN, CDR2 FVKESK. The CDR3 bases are TGTGCCAGCAGCCAAAAGCCTGTAGCTAACTATGGCTACACCTTC. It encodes CASSQKPVANYGYTF.

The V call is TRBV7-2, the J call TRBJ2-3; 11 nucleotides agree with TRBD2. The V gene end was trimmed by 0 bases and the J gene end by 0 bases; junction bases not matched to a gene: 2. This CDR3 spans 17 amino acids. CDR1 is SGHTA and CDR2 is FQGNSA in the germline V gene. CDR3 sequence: CASSLAASGRSTDTQYF. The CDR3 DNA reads TGTGCCAGCAGCTTAGCGGCTAGCGGGAGGAGCACAGATACGCAGTATTTT.

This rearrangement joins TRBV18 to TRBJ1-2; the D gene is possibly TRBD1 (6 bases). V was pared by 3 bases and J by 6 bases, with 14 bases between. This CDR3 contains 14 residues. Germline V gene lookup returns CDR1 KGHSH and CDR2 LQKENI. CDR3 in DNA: TGTGCCAGCTCACCGCTCGGCAGGGGAGATGGCTACACCTTC. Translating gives CASSPLGRGDGYTF.

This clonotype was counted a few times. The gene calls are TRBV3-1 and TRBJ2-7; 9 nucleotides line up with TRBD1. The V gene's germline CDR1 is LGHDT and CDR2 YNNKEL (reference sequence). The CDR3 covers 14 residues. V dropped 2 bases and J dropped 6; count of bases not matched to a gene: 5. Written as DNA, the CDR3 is TGTGCCAGCAGCCAACCGGGACAGGGAGTCGAGCAGTACTTC. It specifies CASSQPGQGVEQYF.

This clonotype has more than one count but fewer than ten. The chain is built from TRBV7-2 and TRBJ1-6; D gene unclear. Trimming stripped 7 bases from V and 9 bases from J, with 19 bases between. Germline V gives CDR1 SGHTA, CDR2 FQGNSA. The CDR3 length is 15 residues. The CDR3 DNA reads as TGTGCCAGCACCCAAGACTGGGCATTGGGTTCACCCCTCCACTTT. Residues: CASTQDWALGSPLHF.

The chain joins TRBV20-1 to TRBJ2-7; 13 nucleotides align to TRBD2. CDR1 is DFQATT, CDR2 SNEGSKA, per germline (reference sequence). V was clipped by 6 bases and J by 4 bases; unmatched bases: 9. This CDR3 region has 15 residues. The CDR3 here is CSARLAGGSWYEQYF. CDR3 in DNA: TGCAGTGCCCGACTAGCGGGAGGTAGCTGGTACGAGCAGTACTTC.

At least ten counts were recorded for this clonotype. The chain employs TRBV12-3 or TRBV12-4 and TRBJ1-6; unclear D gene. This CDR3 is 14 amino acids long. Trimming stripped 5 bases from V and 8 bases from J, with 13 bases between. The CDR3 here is CASSPRVGDSPLHF. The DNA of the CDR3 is TGTGCCAGCAGTCCGCGCGTCGGGGATTCACCCCTCCACTTT.

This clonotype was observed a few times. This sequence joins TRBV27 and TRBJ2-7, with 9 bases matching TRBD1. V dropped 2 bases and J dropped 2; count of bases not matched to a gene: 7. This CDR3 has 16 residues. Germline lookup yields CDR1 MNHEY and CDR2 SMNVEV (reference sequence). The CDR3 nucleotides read TGTGCCAGCAGTTTAGTGGGACAGGGTGGACCCTACGAGCAGTACTTC. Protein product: CASSLVGQGGPYEQYF.

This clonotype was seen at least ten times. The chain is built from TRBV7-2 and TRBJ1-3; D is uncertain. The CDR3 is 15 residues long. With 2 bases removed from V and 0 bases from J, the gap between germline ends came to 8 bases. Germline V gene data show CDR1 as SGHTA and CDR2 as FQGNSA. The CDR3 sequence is CASSLMWGSGNTIYF. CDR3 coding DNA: TGTGCCAGCAGCTTAATGTGGGGCTCTGGAAACACCATATATTTT.

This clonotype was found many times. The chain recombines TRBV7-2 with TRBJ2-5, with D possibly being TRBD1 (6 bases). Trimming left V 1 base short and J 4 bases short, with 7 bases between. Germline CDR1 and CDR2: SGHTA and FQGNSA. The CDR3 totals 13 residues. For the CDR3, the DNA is TGTGCCAGCAGCTTAGGGGGGCGAGAGACCCAGTACTTC. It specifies CASSLGGRETQYF.

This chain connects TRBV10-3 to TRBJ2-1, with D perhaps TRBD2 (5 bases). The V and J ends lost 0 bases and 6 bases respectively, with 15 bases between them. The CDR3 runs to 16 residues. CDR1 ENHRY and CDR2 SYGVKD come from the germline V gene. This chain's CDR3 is CAISESKLVLGNEQFF. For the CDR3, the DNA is TGTGCCATCAGTGAGTCTAAACTAGTTTTGGGCAATGAGCAGTTCTTC.